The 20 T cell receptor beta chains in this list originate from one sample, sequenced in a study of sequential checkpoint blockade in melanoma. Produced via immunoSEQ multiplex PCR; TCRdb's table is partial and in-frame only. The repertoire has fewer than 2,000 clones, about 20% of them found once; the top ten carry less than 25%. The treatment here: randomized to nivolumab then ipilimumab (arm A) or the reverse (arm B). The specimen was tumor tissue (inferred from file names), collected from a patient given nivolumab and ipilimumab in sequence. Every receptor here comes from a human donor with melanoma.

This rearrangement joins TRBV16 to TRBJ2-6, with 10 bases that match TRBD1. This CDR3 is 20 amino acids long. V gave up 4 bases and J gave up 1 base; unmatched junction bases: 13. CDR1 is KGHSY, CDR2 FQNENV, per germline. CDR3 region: CASSRALTGTGVSGANVLTF. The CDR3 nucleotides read TGTGCCAGCAGCCGAGCCCTCACCGGGACAGGGGTGTCTGGGGCCAACGTCCTGACTTTC.

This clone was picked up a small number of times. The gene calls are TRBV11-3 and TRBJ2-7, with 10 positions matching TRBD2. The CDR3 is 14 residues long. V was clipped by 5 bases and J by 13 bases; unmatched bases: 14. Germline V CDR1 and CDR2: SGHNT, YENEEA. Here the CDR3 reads CASSASGSPAGKYF. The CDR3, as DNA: TGTGCCAGCAGCGCTAGCGGGAGCCCCGCGGGGAAATACTTC.

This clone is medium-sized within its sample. The CDR3, as DNA: TGTGCCAGCAGCTTAGGGCCCCCGGAGAAAGGCAATGAGCAGTTCTTC. Residues: CASSLGPPEKGNEQFF. The genes are TRBV11-3 and TRBJ2-1; D remains ambiguous. Trimming cost V 1 base and J 6 bases, with 16 bases left between them. Looked up from germline, CDR1 is SGHNT and CDR2 is YENEEA. The CDR3 contains 16 residues.

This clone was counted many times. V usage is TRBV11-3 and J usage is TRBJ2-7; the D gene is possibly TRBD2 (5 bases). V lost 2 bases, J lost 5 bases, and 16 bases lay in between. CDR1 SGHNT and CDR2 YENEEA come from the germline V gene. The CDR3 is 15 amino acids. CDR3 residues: CASSLIEGTPHEQYF. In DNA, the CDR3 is TGTGCCAGCAGCTTAATTGAGGGCACTCCCCACGAGCAGTACTTC.

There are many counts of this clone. The CDR3: CASSLDRVVETQYF. As DNA, the CDR3 is TGTGCCAGCAGCTTAGATCGCGTGGTCGAGACCCAGTACTTC. The chain joins TRBV11-3 to TRBJ2-5, with unresolved D. Trimming cost V 0 bases and J 5 bases, with 10 bases left between them. CDR3 size: 14 residues. Looked up from germline, CDR1 is SGHNT and CDR2 is YENEEA.

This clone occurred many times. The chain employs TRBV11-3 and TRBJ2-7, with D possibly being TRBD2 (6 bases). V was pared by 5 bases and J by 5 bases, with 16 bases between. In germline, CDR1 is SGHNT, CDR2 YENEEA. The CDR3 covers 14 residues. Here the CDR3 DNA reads TGTGCCAGCAGCGGACCGGGACTTGACAACGAGCAGTACTTC. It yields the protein CASSGPGLDNEQYF.

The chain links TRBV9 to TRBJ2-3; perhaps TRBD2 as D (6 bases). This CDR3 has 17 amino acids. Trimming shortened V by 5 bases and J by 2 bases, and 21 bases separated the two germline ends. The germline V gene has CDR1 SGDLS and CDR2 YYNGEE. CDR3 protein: CASSGEWRGDSTDTQYF. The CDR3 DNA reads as TGTGCCAGCAGTGGGGAGTGGCGGGGAGACTCCACAGATACGCAGTATTTT.

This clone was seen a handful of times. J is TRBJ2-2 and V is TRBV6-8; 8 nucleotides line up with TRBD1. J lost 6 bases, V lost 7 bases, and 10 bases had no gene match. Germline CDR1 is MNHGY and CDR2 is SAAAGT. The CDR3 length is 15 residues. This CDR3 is CASKVGTGTPGELFF. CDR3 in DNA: TGTGCCAGCAAAGTAGGGACAGGAACCCCCGGGGAGCTGTTTTTT.

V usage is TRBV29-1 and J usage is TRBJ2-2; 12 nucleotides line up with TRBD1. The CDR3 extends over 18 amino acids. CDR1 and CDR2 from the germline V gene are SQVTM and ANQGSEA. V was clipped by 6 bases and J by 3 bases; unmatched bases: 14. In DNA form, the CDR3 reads TGCAGCGTCAAACGGGACAGGGGGCTAGCGGCGGACACCGGGGAGCTGTTTTTT. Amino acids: CSVKRDRGLAADTGELFF.

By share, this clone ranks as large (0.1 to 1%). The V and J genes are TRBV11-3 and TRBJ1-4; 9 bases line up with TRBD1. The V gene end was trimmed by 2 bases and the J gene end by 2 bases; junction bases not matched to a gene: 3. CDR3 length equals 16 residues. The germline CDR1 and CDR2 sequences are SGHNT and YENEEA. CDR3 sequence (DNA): TGTGCCAGCAGCTTAAGGGGGACAGGGACTAATGAAAAACTGTTTTTT. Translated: CASSLRGTGTNEKLFF.

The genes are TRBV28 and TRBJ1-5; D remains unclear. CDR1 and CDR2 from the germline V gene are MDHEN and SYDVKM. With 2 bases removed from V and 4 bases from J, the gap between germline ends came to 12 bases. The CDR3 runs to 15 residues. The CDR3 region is CASSLPGPTNQPQHF. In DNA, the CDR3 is TGTGCCAGCAGTTTACCAGGTCCGACAAATCAGCCCCAGCATTTT. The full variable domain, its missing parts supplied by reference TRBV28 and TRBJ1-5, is DVKVTQSSRYLVKRTGEKVFLECVQDMDHENMFWYRQDPGLGLRLIYFSYDVKMKEKGDIPEGYSVSREKKERFSLILESASTNQTSMYLCASSLPGPTNQPQHFGDGTRLSIL.

DNA for the CDR3: TGTGCCAGCAGTTTATCGGCAGGGGTCTTCCAAGAGACCCAGTACTTC. Its translation: CASSLSAGVFQETQYF. The chain couples TRBV28 to TRBJ2-5, with D perhaps TRBD1 (6 bases). Germline lookup yields CDR1 MDHEN and CDR2 SYDVKM. There are 16 residues in the CDR3. V dropped 1 base and J dropped 1 base, with 13 bases sitting between them.

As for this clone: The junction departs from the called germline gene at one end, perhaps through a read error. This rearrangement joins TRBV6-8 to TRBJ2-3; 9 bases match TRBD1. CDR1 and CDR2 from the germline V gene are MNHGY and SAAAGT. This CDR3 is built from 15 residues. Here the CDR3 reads CAISGGQGTTDTQYF. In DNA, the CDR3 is TGTGCCATCAGTGGGGGACAGGGAACTACAGATACGCAGTATTTT.

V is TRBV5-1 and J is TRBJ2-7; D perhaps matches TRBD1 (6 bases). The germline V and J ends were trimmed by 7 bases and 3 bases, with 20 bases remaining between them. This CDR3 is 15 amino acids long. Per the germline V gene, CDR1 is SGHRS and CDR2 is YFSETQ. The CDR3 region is CASPRGRLRRYEQYF. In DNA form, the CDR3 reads TGCGCCAGCCCCAGGGGAAGGTTAAGACGCTACGAGCAGTACTTC.

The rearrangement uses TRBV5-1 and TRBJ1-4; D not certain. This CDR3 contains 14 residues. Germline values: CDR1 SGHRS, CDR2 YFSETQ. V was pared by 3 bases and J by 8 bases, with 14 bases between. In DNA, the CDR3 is TGCGCCAGCAGCTGGACGGTAAACGGCGAAAAACTGTTTTTT. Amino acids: CASSWTVNGEKLFF.

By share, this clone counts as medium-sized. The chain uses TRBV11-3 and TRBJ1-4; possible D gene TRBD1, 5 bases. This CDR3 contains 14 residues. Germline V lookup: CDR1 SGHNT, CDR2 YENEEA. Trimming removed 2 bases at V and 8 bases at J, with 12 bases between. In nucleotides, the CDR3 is TGTGCCAGCAGCTTACGGGATCGGGGGGAAAAACTGTTTTTT. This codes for CASSLRDRGEKLFF.

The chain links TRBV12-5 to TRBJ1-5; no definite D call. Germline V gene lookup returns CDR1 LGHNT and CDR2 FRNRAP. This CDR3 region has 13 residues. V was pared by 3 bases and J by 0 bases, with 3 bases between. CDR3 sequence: CASGLGSNQPQHF. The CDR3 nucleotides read TGTGCTAGTGGTTTAGGTAGCAATCAGCCCCAGCATTTT.

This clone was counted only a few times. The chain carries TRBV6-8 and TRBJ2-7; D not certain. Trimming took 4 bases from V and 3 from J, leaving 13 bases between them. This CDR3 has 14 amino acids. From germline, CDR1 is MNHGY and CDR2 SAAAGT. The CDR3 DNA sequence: TGTGCCAGCAGTTTATTCGGGCCCCTCTACGAGCAGTACTTC. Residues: CASSLFGPLYEQYF.

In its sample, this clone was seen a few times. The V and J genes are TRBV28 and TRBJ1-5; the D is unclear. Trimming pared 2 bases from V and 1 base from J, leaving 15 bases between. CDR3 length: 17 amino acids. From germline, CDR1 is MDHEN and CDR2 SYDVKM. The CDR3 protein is CASSLVGPQVSNQPQHF. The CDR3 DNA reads TGTGCCAGCAGTTTAGTAGGTCCCCAGGTCAGCAATCAGCCCCAGCATTTT. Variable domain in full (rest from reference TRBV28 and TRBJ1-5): DVKVTQSSRYLVKRTGEKVFLECVQDMDHENMFWYRQDPGLGLRLIYFSYDVKMKEKGDIPEGYSVSREKKERFSLILESASTNQTSMYLCASSLVGPQVSNQPQHFGDGTRLSIL.

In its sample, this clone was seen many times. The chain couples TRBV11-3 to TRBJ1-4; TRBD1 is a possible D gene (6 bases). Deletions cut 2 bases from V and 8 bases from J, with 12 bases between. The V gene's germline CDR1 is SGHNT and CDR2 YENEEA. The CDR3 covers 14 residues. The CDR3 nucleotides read TGTGCCAGCAGCTTACTGGGGGCCGGGGAAAAACTGTTTTTT. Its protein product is CASSLLGAGEKLFF. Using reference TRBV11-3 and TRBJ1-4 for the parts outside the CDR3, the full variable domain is EAGVVQSPRYKIIEKKQPVAFWCNPISGHNTLYWYLQNLGQGPELLIRYENEEAVDDSQLPKDRFSAERLKGVDSTLKIQPAELGDSAVYLCASSLLGAGEKLFFGSGTQLSVL.